These 5 T cell receptor beta chains came from one sample sequenced in a study of Tregs in tolerant kidney transplant recipients. TCRdb's copy holds only in-frame clones and misses some; the assay was immunoSEQ multiplex PCR. This sample carries tens of thousands of clones, 90% to 95% of them seen once, and the ten largest clones take roughly 5%. Material for sequencing was CD8+ T cells from blood. These receptor sequences come from a human donor in good health.

CDR3 in amino acids: CASSFRGGELFF. Here the CDR3 DNA reads TGTGCCAGCAGTTTTCGCGGCGGGGAGCTGTTTTTT. This rearrangement joins TRBV27 to TRBJ2-2, with D hard to call. This CDR3 spans 12 amino acids. Deletions cut 3 bases from V and 7 bases from J, with 6 bases between. Germline CDR1 reads MNHEY; CDR2 reads SMNVEV (reference sequence).

The chain couples TRBV19 to TRBJ2-5, with D perhaps matching TRBD1 (5 bases). CDR3 size: 15 residues. From germline, CDR1 is LNHDA and CDR2 SQIVND (reference sequence). Trimming removed 6 bases at V and 3 bases at J, with 17 bases between. CDR3 DNA sequence: TGTGCCAGTAGCTTGATGGTGACAGAGAAAGAGACCCAGTACTTC. It is translated as CASSLMVTEKETQYF.

The chain joins TRBV10-1 to TRBJ2-1; D is unclear. V was clipped by 0 bases and J by 0 bases, with 9 bases between them. Germline values: CDR1 WNHNN, CDR2 SYGVQD (reference sequence). The CDR3 sequence is 16 residues long. The chain's CDR3 is CASSESNLASYNEQFF. CDR3 sequence (DNA): TGCGCCAGCAGTGAGTCGAACCTTGCCTCCTACAATGAGCAGTTCTTC.

This clone was recorded only once. The chain uses TRBV7-9 and TRBJ1-6; D uncertain. The V and J ends lost 6 bases and 1 base respectively, with 19 bases between them. The germline gives CDR1 SEHNR, CDR2 FQNEAQ (reference sequence). The CDR3 extends over 18 amino acids. DNA for the CDR3: TGTGCCAGCAGTACGACCTACTACAGTCGTTCCTATAATTCACCCCTCCACTTT. Translated, it gives CASSTTYYSRSYNSPLHF.

The chain carries TRBV9 and TRBJ1-1; 8 bases line up with TRBD1. CDR1 SGDLS and CDR2 YYNGEE come from the germline V gene. The CDR3 runs 13 residues. V lost 4 bases, J lost 12 bases, and 11 bases stayed unmatched. The CDR3 region is CASSSGSGQGTFF. In nucleotides, the CDR3 is TGTGCCAGCAGCTCTGGGAGCGGACAGGGAACTTTCTTT.